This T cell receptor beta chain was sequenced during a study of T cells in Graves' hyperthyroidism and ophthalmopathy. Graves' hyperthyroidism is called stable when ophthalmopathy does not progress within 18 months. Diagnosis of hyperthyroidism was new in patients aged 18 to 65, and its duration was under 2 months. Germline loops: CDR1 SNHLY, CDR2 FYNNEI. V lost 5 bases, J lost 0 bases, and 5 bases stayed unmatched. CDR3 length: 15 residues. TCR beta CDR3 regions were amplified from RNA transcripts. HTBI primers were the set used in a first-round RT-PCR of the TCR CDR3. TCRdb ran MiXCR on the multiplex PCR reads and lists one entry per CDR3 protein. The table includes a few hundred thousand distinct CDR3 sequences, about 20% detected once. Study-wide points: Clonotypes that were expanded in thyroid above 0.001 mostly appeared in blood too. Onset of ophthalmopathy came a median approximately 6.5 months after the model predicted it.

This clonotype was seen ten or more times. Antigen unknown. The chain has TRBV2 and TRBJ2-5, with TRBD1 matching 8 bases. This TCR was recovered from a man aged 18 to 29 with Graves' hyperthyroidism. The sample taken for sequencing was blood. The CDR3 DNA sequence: TGTGCCAGCAGTCTACAGGGGGATTACCAAGAGACCCAGTACTTC. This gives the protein CASSLQGDYQETQYF.